This note documents a single T cell receptor beta chain sequence. This table comes from immunoSEQ multiplex PCR, and its TCRdb copy is limited to in-frame clones, with some not included. Counted here are 100,000 to 150,000 clones, around four fifths occurring once; the ten biggest clones make up around 25%. This record comes from a study of blood T cell repertoires in COVID-19. The V gene lost 2 bases and the J gene lost 8 bases, with 11 bases spanning the gap. CDR1 SGHRS and CDR2 YFSETQ come from the germline V gene. The CDR3 spans 14 residues. This TCR came from a human donor in a cohort sampled during active COVID-19. The chain couples TRBV5-1 to TRBJ1-6, with D maybe TRBD1 (5 bases). Sequencing was performed on peripheral blood. DNA of the CDR3: TGCGCCAGCAGCTTTAAAGGGGATGATTCACCCCTCCACTTT. This translates into CASSFKGDDSPLHF.